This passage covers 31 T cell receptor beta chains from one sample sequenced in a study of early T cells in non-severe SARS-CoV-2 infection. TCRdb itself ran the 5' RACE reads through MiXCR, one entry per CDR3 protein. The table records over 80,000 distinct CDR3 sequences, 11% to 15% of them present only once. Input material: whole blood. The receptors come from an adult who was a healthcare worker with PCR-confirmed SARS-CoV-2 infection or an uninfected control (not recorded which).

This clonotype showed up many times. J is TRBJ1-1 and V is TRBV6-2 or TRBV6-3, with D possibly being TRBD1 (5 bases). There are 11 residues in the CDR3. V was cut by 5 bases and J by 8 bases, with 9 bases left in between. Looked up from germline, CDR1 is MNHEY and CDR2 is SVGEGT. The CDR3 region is CASSPRTEAFF. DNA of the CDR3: TGTGCCAGCAGTCCCCGGACAGAAGCTTTCTTT.

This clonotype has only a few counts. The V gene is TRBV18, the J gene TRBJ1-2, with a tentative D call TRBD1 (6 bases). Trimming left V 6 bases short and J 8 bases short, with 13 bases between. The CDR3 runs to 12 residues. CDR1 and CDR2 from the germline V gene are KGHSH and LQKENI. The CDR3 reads CASSLPGGGYTF. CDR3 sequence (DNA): TGTGCCAGCTCTCTCCCGGGGGGCGGCTACACCTTC.

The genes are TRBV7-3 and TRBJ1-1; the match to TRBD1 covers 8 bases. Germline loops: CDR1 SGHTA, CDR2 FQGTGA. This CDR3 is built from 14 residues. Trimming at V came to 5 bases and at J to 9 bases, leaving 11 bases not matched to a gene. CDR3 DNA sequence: TGTGCCAGCAGCCCGGGTCTATCAGGGGGCCAAGCTTTCTTT. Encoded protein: CASSPGLSGGQAFF.

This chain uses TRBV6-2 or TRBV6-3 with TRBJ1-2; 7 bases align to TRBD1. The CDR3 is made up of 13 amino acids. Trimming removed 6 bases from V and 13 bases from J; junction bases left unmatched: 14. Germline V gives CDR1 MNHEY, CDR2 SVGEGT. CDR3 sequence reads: CASSQTRQGLGTF. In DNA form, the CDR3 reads TGTGCCAGCAGCCAAACCCGACAGGGTCTAGGCACCTTC.

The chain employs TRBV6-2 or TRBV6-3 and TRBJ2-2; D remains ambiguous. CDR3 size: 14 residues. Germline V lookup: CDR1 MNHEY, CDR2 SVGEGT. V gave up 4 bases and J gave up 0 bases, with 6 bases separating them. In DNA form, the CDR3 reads TGTGCCAGCAGTTTGCGCGCGAACACCGGGGAGCTGTTTTTT. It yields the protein CASSLRANTGELFF.

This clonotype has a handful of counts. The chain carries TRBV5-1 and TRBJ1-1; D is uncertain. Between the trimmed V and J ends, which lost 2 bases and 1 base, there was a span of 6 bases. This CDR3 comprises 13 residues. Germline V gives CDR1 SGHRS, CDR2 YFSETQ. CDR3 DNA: TGCGCCAGCAGCTTATCAGCGAACACTGAAGCTTTCTTT. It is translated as CASSLSANTEAFF.

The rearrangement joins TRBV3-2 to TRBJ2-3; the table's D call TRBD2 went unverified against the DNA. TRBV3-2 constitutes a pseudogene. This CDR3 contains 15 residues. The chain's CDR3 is CASSPPEGNTDTQYF. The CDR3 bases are TGTGCCAGCAGCCCCCCCGAGGGCAACACAGATACGCAGTATTTT.

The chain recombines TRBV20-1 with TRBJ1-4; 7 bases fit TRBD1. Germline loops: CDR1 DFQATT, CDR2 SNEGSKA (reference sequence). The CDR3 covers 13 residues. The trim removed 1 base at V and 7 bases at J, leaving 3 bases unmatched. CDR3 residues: CSARGQGVEKLFF. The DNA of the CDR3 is TGCAGTGCTAGAGGACAGGGAGTTGAAAAACTGTTTTTT.

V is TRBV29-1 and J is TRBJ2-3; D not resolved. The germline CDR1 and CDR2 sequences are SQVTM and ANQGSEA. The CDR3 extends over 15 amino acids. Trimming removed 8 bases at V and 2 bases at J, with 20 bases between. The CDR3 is CSPLADGEYTDTQYF. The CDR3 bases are TGCAGCCCCCTGGCCGACGGAGAGTACACAGATACGCAGTATTTT.

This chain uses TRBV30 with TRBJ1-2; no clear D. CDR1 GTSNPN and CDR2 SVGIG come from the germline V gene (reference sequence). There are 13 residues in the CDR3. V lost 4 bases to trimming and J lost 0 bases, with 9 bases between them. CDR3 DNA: TGTGCCTGGACGGTTACAGCTAACTATGGCTACACCTTC. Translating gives CAWTVTANYGYTF.

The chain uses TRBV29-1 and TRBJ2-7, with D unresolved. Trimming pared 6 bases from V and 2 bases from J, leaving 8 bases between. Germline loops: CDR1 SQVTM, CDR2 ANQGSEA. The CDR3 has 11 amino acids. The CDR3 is CSVVQTYEQYF. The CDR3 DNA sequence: TGCAGCGTCGTACAGACCTACGAGCAGTACTTC.

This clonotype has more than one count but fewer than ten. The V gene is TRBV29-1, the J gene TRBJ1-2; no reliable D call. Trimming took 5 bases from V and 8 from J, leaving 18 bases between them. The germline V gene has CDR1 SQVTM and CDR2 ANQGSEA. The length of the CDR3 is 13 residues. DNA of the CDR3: TGCAGCGTTTTAAACTTGCTCGATGCAGGCTACACCTTC. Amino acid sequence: CSVLNLLDAGYTF. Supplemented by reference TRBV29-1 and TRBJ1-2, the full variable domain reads SAVISQKPSRDICQRGTSLTIQCQVDSQVTMMFWYRQQPGQSLTLIATANQGSEATYESGFVIDKFPISRPNLTFSTLTVSNMSPEDSSIYLCSVLNLLDAGYTFGSGTRLTVV.

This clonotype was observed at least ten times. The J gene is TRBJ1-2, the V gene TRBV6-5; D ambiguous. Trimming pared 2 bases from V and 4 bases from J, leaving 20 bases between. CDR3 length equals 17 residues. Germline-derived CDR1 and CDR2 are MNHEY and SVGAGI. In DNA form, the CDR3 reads TGTGCCAGCAGTTACCTCCCATCTCCAAGTCATCCCTATGGCTACACCTTC. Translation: CASSYLPSPSHPYGYTF.

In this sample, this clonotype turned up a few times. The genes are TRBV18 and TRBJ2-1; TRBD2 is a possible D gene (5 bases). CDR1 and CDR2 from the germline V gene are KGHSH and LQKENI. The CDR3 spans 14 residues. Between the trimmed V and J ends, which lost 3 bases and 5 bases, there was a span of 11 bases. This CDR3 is CASSPRGDHNEQFF. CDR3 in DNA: TGTGCCAGCTCACCCCGGGGAGATCACAATGAGCAGTTCTTC.

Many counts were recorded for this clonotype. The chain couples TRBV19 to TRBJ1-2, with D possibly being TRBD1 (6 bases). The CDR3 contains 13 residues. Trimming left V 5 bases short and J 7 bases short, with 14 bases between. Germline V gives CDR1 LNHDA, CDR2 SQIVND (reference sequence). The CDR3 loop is CASSYSGERGYTF. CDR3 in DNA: TGTGCCAGTAGTTACTCAGGGGAGCGTGGCTACACCTTC.

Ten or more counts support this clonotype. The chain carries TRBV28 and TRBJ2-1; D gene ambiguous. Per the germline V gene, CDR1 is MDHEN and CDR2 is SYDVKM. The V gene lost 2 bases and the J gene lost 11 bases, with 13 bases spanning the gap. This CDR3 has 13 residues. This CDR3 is CASSLPALLKQFF. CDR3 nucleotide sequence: TGTGCCAGCAGTTTACCGGCCCTCCTTAAGCAGTTCTTC.

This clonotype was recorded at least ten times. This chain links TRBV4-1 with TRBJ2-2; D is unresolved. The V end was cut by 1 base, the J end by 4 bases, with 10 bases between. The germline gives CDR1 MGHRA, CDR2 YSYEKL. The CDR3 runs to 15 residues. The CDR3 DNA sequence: TGCGCCAGCAGCCAAGGGCAGGACCTCACCGGGGAGCTGTTTTTT. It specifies CASSQGQDLTGELFF.

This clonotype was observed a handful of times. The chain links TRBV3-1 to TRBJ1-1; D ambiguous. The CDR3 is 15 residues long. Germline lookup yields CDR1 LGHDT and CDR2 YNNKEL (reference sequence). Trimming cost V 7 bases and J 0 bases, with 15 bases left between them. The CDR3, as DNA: TGTGCCAGCAACACGTTTTTTGGGGTGAACACTGAAGCTTTCTTT. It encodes CASNTFFGVNTEAFF.

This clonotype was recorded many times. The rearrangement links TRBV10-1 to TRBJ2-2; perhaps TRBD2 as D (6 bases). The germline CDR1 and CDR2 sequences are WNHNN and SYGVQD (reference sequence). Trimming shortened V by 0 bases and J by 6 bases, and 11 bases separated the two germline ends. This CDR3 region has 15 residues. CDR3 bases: TGCGCCAGCAGTGAGTCGGGAGGTGGCCCCGGGGAGCTGTTTTTT. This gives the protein CASSESGGGPGELFF.

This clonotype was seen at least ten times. CDR3 sequence (DNA): TGTGCCAGCAGTTCCGGACAGGGCTCCAATCAGCCCCAGCATTTT. It encodes CASSSGQGSNQPQHF. The chain carries TRBV7-6 and TRBJ1-5; 8 positions agree with TRBD1. Germline lookup yields CDR1 SGHVS and CDR2 FNYEAQ. This CDR3 comprises 15 residues. The V segment lost 6 bases and the J segment 3 bases; nucleotides outside the gene matches: 7.

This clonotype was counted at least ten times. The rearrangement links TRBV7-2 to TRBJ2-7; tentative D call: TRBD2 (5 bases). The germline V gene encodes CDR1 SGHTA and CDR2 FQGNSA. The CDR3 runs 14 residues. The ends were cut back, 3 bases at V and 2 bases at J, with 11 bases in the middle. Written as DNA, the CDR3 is TGTGCCAGCAGCTTCTCGGGCGGGCCCTACGAGCAGTACTTC. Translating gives CASSFSGGPYEQYF.

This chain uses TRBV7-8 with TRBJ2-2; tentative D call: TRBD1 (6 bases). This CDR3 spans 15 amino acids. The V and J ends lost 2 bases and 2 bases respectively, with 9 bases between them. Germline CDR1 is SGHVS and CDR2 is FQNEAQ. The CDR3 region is CASSLRQDNTGELFF. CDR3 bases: TGTGCCAGCAGCTTACGACAGGATAACACCGGGGAGCTGTTTTTT.

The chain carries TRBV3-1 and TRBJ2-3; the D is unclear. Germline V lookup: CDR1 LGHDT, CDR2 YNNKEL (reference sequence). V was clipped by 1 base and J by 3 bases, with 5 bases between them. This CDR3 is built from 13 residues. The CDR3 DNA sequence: TGTGCCAGCAGCCAAGGTCGGACAGATACGCAGTATTTT. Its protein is CASSQGRTDTQYF.

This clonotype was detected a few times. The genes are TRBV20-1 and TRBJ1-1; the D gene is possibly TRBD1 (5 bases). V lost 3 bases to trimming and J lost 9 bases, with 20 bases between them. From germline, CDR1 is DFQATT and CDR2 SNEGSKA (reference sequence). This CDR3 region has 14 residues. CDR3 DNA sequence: TGCAGTGCTAGGGGGCGAAGGGATCAGTTTCAAGCTTTCTTT. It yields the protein CSARGRRDQFQAFF.

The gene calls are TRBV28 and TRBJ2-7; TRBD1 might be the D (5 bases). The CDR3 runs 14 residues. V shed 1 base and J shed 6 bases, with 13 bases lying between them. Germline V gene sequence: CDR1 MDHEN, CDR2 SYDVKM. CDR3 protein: CASSLYTQGGEQYF. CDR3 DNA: TGTGCCAGCAGTTTATATACCCAGGGCGGCGAGCAGTACTTC.

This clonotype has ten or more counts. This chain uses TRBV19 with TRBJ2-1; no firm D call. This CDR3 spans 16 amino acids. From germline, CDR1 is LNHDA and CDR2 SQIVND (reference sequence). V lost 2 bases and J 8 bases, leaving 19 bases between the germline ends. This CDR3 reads CASSILAVASDDEQFF. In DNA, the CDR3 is TGTGCCAGTAGTATATTGGCAGTCGCGTCTGACGATGAGCAGTTCTTC.

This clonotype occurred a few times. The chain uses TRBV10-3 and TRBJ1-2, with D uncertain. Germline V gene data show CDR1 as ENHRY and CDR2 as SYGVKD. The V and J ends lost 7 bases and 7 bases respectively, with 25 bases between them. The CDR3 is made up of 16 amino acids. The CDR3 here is CAITHGTVFPLGGYTF. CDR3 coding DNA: TGTGCCATCACCCACGGTACAGTTTTCCCCCTTGGTGGCTACACCTTC.

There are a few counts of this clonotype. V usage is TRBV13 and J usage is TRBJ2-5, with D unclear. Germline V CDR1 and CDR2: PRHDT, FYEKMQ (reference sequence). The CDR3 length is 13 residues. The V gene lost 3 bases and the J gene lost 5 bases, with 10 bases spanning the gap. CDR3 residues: CASSLERMETQYF. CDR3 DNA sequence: TGTGCCAGCAGCTTGGAGAGAATGGAGACCCAGTACTTC.

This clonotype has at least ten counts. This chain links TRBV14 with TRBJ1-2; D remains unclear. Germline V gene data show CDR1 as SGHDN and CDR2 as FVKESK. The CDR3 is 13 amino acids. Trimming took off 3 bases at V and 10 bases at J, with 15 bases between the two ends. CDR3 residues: CASSQGTRTNYTF. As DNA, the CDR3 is TGTGCCAGCAGCCAGGGTACTAGAACTAACTACACCTTC.

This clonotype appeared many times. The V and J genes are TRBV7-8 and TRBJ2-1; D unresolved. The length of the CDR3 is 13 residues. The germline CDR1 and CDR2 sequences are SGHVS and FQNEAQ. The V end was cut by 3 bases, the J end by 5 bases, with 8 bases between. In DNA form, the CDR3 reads TGTGCCAGCAGCTTTTTTCGTAACAATGAGCAGTTCTTC. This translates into CASSFFRNNEQFF.

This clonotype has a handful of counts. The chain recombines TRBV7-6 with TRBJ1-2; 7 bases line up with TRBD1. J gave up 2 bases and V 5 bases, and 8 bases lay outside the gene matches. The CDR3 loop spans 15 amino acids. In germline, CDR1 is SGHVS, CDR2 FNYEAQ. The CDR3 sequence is CASSPRGDSNYGYTF. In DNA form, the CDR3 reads TGTGCCAGCAGCCCCCGGGGGGACAGCAACTATGGCTACACCTTC.